The clone carrying this T cell receptor beta chain came up once. The protocol was immunoSEQ multiplex PCR, while the TCRdb copy is restricted to in-frame clones and leaves out a portion. Here the sample spans fewer than 200,000 clones, around 94% being singletons. The V gene's germline CDR1 is GTSNPN and CDR2 SVGIG (reference sequence). The CDR3 consists of 13 residues. Trimming at V came to 3 bases and at J to 7 bases, leaving 5 bases not matched to a gene. This record belongs to a study of T cell responses to AZD1222 COVID-19 vaccine. The source material was peripheral blood, sampled 28 days after the second dose of the MenACWY control vaccine. The TCR originated in an adult who received the MenACWY meningococcal vaccine as a control. J is TRBJ2-7 and V is TRBV30; the match to TRBD2 covers 11 bases. The CDR3 here is CAWRLAGVGEQYF. The CDR3 DNA sequence: TGTGCCTGGAGACTAGCGGGAGTGGGTGAGCAGTACTTC.